Listed below are T cell receptor beta chains from one sample, sequenced in a study of early T cells in non-severe SARS-CoV-2 infection. TCRdb fed the 5' RACE reads into MiXCR, producing one record per CDR3 protein. The sample lists approximately 85,000 distinct CDR3 sequences, 9% to 15% occurring once. The source material was whole blood. The receptors come from an adult who was a healthcare worker with PCR-confirmed SARS-CoV-2 infection or an uninfected control (not recorded which). The CDR3 runs from the conserved cysteine through the conserved F or W. D genes are given only for firm matches. The size field is filled for only some rows; it gives once, few, many or a size class.

j_call: TRBJ1-1
d_call: -
clone_size: -
v_call: TRBV20-1
cdr3_aa: CSASPLNTEAFF
cdr3_nt: TGCAGTGCCAGCCCCCTGAACACTGAAGCTTTCTTT

j_call: TRBJ2-2
d_call: TRBD1
clone_size: -
v_call: TRBV6-2/TRBV6-3
cdr3_aa: CATTPGQGMAGELFF
cdr3_nt: TGTGCCACCACCCCGGGACAGGGGATGGCCGGGGAGCTGTTTTTT

j_call: TRBJ2-2
d_call: -
clone_size: few
v_call: TRBV29-1
cdr3_aa: CSVGTGELFF
cdr3_nt: TGCAGCGTTGGCACCGGGGAGCTGTTTTTT

j_call: TRBJ2-3
d_call: TRBD1
clone_size: -
v_call: TRBV7-3
cdr3_aa: CAGSRRDRASGTDTQYF
cdr3_nt: TGTGCCGGCAGCAGACGGGACAGGGCATCAGGCACAGATACGCAGTATTTT

j_call: TRBJ1-5
d_call: -
clone_size: -
v_call: TRBV18
cdr3_aa: CASSPRAYSNQPQHF
cdr3_nt: TGTGCCAGCTCACCACGCGCATATAGCAATCAGCCCCAGCATTTT

j_call: TRBJ1-3
d_call: -
clone_size: few
v_call: TRBV6-2/TRBV6-3
cdr3_aa: CASSYGPSGNTIYF
cdr3_nt: TGTGCCAGCAGTTACGGACCGTCTGGAAACACCATATATTTT

j_call: TRBJ2-7
d_call: -
clone_size: -
v_call: TRBV7-8
cdr3_aa: CASSFGGEDYEQYF
cdr3_nt: TGTGCCAGCAGCTTCGGTGGGGAGGACTACGAGCAGTACTTC

j_call: TRBJ1-3
d_call: -
clone_size: few
v_call: TRBV5-4
cdr3_aa: CASSLDNSGNTIYF
cdr3_nt: TGTGCCAGCAGCTTGGACAACTCTGGAAACACCATATATTTT

j_call: TRBJ2-7
d_call: -
clone_size: many
v_call: TRBV20-1
cdr3_aa: CSARTQGREQYF
cdr3_nt: TGCAGTGCTAGAACTCAAGGGCGAGAGCAGTACTTC

j_call: TRBJ2-1
d_call: TRBD2
clone_size: few
v_call: TRBV6-5
cdr3_aa: CASRQSGVSYNEQFF
cdr3_nt: TGTGCCAGCAGACAAAGCGGGGTTTCCTACAATGAGCAGTTCTTC

j_call: TRBJ1-2
d_call: -
clone_size: many
v_call: TRBV5-1
cdr3_aa: CASSTGLNYGYTF
cdr3_nt: TGCGCCAGCAGCACGGGACTCAACTATGGCTACACCTTC

j_call: TRBJ1-6
d_call: -
clone_size: -
v_call: TRBV9
cdr3_aa: CASSVVVDSPLHF
cdr3_nt: TGTGCCAGCAGCGTAGTGGTTGATTCACCCCTCCACTTT

j_call: TRBJ2-3
d_call: TRBD1
clone_size: many
v_call: TRBV12-3/TRBV12-4
cdr3_aa: CASSPDRGTQYF
cdr3_nt: TGTGCCAGCAGTCCCGACAGGGGTACGCAGTATTTT

j_call: TRBJ2-1
d_call: TRBD2
clone_size: few
v_call: TRBV12-5
cdr3_aa: CASGLLPSGRVNNEQFF
cdr3_nt: TGTGCTAGTGGTTTGTTGCCTAGCGGGAGAGTCAACAATGAGCAGTTCTTC

j_call: TRBJ1-3
d_call: -
clone_size: few
v_call: TRBV5-1
cdr3_aa: CASSLLGSGNTIYF
cdr3_nt: TGCGCCAGCAGCTTACTTGGTTCTGGAAACACCATATATTTT

j_call: TRBJ1-4
d_call: -
clone_size: -
v_call: TRBV7-2
cdr3_aa: CASSLSGQNEKLFF
cdr3_nt: TGTGCCAGCAGCTTAAGCGGGCAGAATGAAAAACTGTTTTTT

j_call: TRBJ2-7
d_call: TRBD1
clone_size: many
v_call: TRBV11-2
cdr3_aa: CASSPPGQPYEQYF
cdr3_nt: TGTGCCAGCAGCCCTCCGGGACAGCCCTACGAGCAGTACTTC

j_call: TRBJ1-5
d_call: TRBD1
clone_size: -
v_call: TRBV10-3
cdr3_aa: CAISEGQGEQPQHF
cdr3_nt: TGTGCCATCAGTGAGGGACAGGGGGAACAGCCCCAGCATTTT

j_call: TRBJ1-3
d_call: -
clone_size: few
v_call: TRBV6-2/TRBV6-3
cdr3_aa: CASSSPDTGSGNTIYF
cdr3_nt: TGTGCCAGCAGCTCACCGGACACCGGCTCTGGAAACACCATATATTTT

j_call: TRBJ2-5
d_call: -
clone_size: -
v_call: TRBV18
cdr3_aa: CASPPRYEFSRETQYF
cdr3_nt: TGTGCCAGCCCACCACGGTATGAATTTTCTCGAGAGACCCAGTACTTC

j_call: TRBJ2-4
d_call: -
clone_size: -
v_call: TRBV19
cdr3_aa: CASSANIAKNIQYF
cdr3_nt: TGTGCCAGTAGCGCGAATATAGCCAAAAACATTCAGTACTTC

j_call: TRBJ2-1
d_call: TRBD1
clone_size: few
v_call: TRBV2
cdr3_aa: CASSGDRGSNEQFF
cdr3_nt: TGTGCCAGCAGTGGGGACAGGGGCTCCAATGAGCAGTTCTTC

j_call: TRBJ1-2
d_call: TRBD1
clone_size: few
v_call: TRBV19
cdr3_aa: CASSIGPLGQTYGYTF
cdr3_nt: TGTGCCAGTAGTATAGGCCCCCTGGGACAGACCTATGGCTACACCTTC

j_call: TRBJ1-3
d_call: -
clone_size: few
v_call: TRBV30
cdr3_aa: CAWSVWSGNTIYF
cdr3_nt: TGTGCCTGGAGTGTATGGTCTGGAAACACCATATATTTT

j_call: TRBJ2-1
d_call: -
clone_size: few
v_call: TRBV18
cdr3_aa: CASSHPTPSGEQFF
cdr3_nt: TGTGCCAGCTCCCACCCGACTCCAAGCGGTGAGCAGTTCTTC

j_call: TRBJ2-2
d_call: TRBD1
clone_size: many
v_call: TRBV5-4
cdr3_aa: CASSDRDTGELFF
cdr3_nt: TGTGCCAGCAGCGACAGGGACACCGGGGAGCTGTTTTTT

j_call: TRBJ2-3
d_call: TRBD1
clone_size: -
v_call: TRBV20-1
cdr3_aa: CSARDRGRTDTQYF
cdr3_nt: TGCAGTGCTAGAGACAGGGGGCGCACAGATACGCAGTATTTT

j_call: TRBJ1-2
d_call: TRBD1
clone_size: many
v_call: TRBV6-2/TRBV6-3
cdr3_aa: CASSSGTGARCTF
cdr3_nt: TGTGCCAGCAGCTCCGGGACAGGGGCACGTTGCACCTTC

j_call: TRBJ1-2
d_call: -
clone_size: -
v_call: TRBV29-1
cdr3_aa: CSVAAGDYGYTF
cdr3_nt: TGCAGCGTTGCTGCAGGAGACTATGGCTACACCTTC

j_call: TRBJ1-4
d_call: -
clone_size: few
v_call: TRBV21-1
cdr3_aa: CASPKAWEGTNEKLFF
cdr3_nt: TGTGCCAGCCCCAAAGCTTGGGAAGGGACCAATGAAAAACTGTTTTTT

j_call: TRBJ1-4
d_call: TRBD1
clone_size: few
v_call: TRBV5-4
cdr3_aa: CASSLGTDEKLFF
cdr3_nt: TGTGCCAGCAGCCTAGGGACAGATGAAAAACTGTTTTTT

j_call: TRBJ1-5
d_call: -
clone_size: -
v_call: TRBV19
cdr3_aa: CASYWTAGNQPQHF
cdr3_nt: TGTGCCAGTTACTGGACCGCCGGCAATCAGCCCCAGCATTTT

j_call: TRBJ2-1
d_call: -
clone_size: -
v_call: TRBV20-1
cdr3_aa: CSTRGLYNEQFF
cdr3_nt: TGCAGCACGAGAGGGTTATACAATGAGCAGTTCTTC

j_call: TRBJ1-5
d_call: -
clone_size: -
v_call: TRBV5-1
cdr3_aa: CASSPGISAGPQHF
cdr3_nt: TGCGCCAGCAGCCCTGGGATCTCGGCAGGGCCCCAGCATTTT

j_call: TRBJ2-1
d_call: TRBD2
clone_size: -
v_call: TRBV9
cdr3_aa: CASSGNLAGEVNEQFF
cdr3_nt: TGTGCCAGCAGCGGAAACTTAGCGGGAGAGGTAAATGAGCAGTTCTTC

j_call: TRBJ1-1
d_call: -
clone_size: few
v_call: TRBV5-1
cdr3_aa: CASSLDGTLKAFF
cdr3_nt: TGCGCCAGCAGCCTGGACGGAACACTGAAAGCTTTCTTT

j_call: TRBJ2-1
d_call: TRBD1
clone_size: -
v_call: TRBV5-6
cdr3_aa: CASSQGQVVSYNEQFF
cdr3_nt: TGTGCCAGCAGCCAGGGACAGGTTGTCTCCTACAATGAGCAGTTCTTC

j_call: TRBJ2-1
d_call: TRBD2
clone_size: -
v_call: TRBV19
cdr3_aa: CASSIRGSGRGDEQFF
cdr3_nt: TGTGCCAGTAGTATAAGAGGTAGCGGGAGAGGCGATGAGCAGTTCTTC

j_call: TRBJ2-6
d_call: -
clone_size: -
v_call: TRBV3-1
cdr3_aa: CASSQGPRDIYSGANVLTF
cdr3_nt: TGTGCCAGCAGCCAAGGACCCCGGGATATTTACTCTGGGGCCAACGTCCTGACTTTC

j_call: TRBJ2-3
d_call: TRBD2
clone_size: many
v_call: TRBV24-1
cdr3_aa: CATSDLVSPGLAGVRTDTQYF
cdr3_nt: TGTGCCACCAGTGATTTGGTCTCCCCGGGACTAGCGGGAGTAAGAACAGATACGCAGTATTTT

j_call: TRBJ1-1
d_call: -
clone_size: few
v_call: TRBV20-1
cdr3_aa: CSARDLRDHGTEAFF
cdr3_nt: TGCAGTGCTAGAGATCTTCGGGATCATGGCACTGAAGCTTTCTTT

j_call: TRBJ2-7
d_call: TRBD1
clone_size: many
v_call: TRBV18
cdr3_aa: CASTSTGAYEQYF
cdr3_nt: TGTGCCAGCACTTCAACAGGGGCCTACGAGCAGTACTTC

j_call: TRBJ2-7
d_call: TRBD1
clone_size: few
v_call: TRBV5-6
cdr3_aa: CASSRRGQTYEQYF
cdr3_nt: TGTGCCAGCAGCCGCCGGGGACAGACTTACGAGCAGTACTTC

j_call: TRBJ1-6
d_call: -
clone_size: few
v_call: TRBV7-2
cdr3_aa: CASSRRASNSPLHF
cdr3_nt: TGTGCCAGCAGCCGAAGAGCATCTAATTCACCCCTCCACTTT

j_call: TRBJ2-3
d_call: -
clone_size: -
v_call: TRBV10-3
cdr3_aa: CAISPGSNTDTQYF
cdr3_nt: TGTGCCATCAGTCCCGGGTCAAACACAGATACGCAGTATTTT